The source of this T cell receptor (beta chain) is a study of blood T cell repertoires in COVID-19. Study details: Italy, Spain and the United States were the sources of the convalescent and acute COVID-19 samples. Nucleic acid was either cDNA or gDNA, and it came from T cells, B-cell-depleted T cells, or PBMCs.

Per the original methods: It was from reference gene primer amplification that nucleated cell counts were estimated. Only in-frame clones appear in the TCRdb table, and some are missing; sequencing was by immunoSEQ multiplex PCR. V and J calls plus clone size are reproduced from that table; the DNA served to infer D and trimming. The sample has some 170,000 clones; 60% to 80% are singletons. CDR3 size: 13 residues. V shed 9 bases, J shed 7 bases, and the junction held 7 bases outside the gene matches. The rearrangement links TRBV12-3 or TRBV12-4 to TRBJ2-1, with 9 positions matching TRBD2. This receptor was obtained from a woman in her 70s with acute or convalescent COVID-19. Sequencing was performed on peripheral blood. CDR3 region: CASGTSSSNEQFF. The CDR3 DNA sequence: TGTGCCAGTGGGACTAGCAGCTCAAATGAGCAGTTCTTC.